A selection of T cell receptor beta chains follows, all from one sample in a study of blood T cell repertoires in COVID-19. Clones were read by immunoSEQ multiplex PCR, and TCRdb kept only the in-frame ones, dropping some. The sample comprises some 260,000 clones, 70% to 90% of which are singletons, and around 0.8% rests with the top ten. Sequenced material: peripheral blood. The receptor source for this set is a woman in her twenties or thirties with acute or convalescent COVID-19. Both conserved end residues are part of each CDR3. The order of the fields is V gene, J gene, D gene, clone size, CDR3 protein, CDR3 DNA. D genes are given only for firm matches. Not every row has a clone size; where given, it reads once, few, many or a size class.

v_call: TRBV6-2/TRBV6-3
j_call: TRBJ2-3
d_call: TRBD2
clone_size: NA
cdr3_aa: CASSYDRKRGPSTDTQYF
cdr3_nt: TGTGCCAGCAGTTACGACAGAAAGCGGGGCCCTAGCACAGATACGCAGTATTTT

v_call: TRBV5-1
j_call: TRBJ2-7
d_call: TRBD1
clone_size: NA
cdr3_aa: CASSAGTVAYEQYF
cdr3_nt: TGCGCCAGCAGCGCCGGGACAGTTGCCTACGAGCAGTACTTC

v_call: TRBV24-1
j_call: TRBJ2-5
d_call: TRBD2
clone_size: NA
cdr3_aa: CATSQGLAGGRETQYF
cdr3_nt: TGTGCCACCTCTCAGGGACTAGCGGGAGGAAGGGAGACCCAGTACTTC

v_call: TRBV28
j_call: TRBJ2-1
d_call: TRBD2
clone_size: NA
cdr3_aa: CASRPPGLAGSGEQFF
cdr3_nt: TGTGCCAGCAGACCTCCGGGACTAGCGGGATCGGGTGAGCAGTTCTTC

v_call: TRBV6-4
j_call: TRBJ1-6
d_call: NA
clone_size: NA
cdr3_aa: CASSDAGVNSPLHF
cdr3_nt: TGTGCCAGCAGTGATGCAGGGGTAAATTCACCCCTCCACTTT

v_call: TRBV11-2
j_call: TRBJ2-1
d_call: NA
clone_size: NA
cdr3_aa: CASSSPLAGEQFF
cdr3_nt: TGTGCCAGCAGCTCCCCTTTGGCAGGTGAGCAGTTCTTC

v_call: TRBV7-2
j_call: TRBJ2-3
d_call: TRBD2
clone_size: once
cdr3_aa: CASSLAQRGSDTQYF
cdr3_nt: TGTGCCAGCAGCTTAGCTCAGCGGGGCTCAGATACGCAGTATTTT

v_call: TRBV6-2/TRBV6-3
j_call: TRBJ1-2
d_call: TRBD1
clone_size: NA
cdr3_aa: CASSHRDRGGGYTF
cdr3_nt: TGTGCCAGCAGCCACCGGGACAGGGGAGGTGGCTACACCTTC

v_call: TRBV16
j_call: TRBJ2-4
d_call: NA
clone_size: NA
cdr3_aa: CASTDAFTVAKNIQYF
cdr3_nt: TGTGCCAGCACTGACGCCTTTACAGTAGCCAAAAACATTCAGTACTTC

v_call: TRBV6-5
j_call: TRBJ1-3
d_call: TRBD1
clone_size: NA
cdr3_aa: CASSRQGLGNTIYF
cdr3_nt: TGTGCCAGCAGTCGACAGGGATTGGGAAACACCATATATTTT

v_call: TRBV19
j_call: TRBJ1-1
d_call: NA
clone_size: NA
cdr3_aa: CASTSDGGAGTEAFF
cdr3_nt: TGTGCCAGTACTTCCGACGGGGGGGCCGGCACTGAAGCTTTCTTT

v_call: TRBV30
j_call: TRBJ1-6
d_call: TRBD1
clone_size: NA
cdr3_aa: CAWSKNRGQPLHF
cdr3_nt: TGTGCCTGGAGTAAGAACAGGGGTCAACCCCTCCACTTT

v_call: TRBV5-1
j_call: TRBJ1-3
d_call: NA
clone_size: NA
cdr3_aa: CASSSTGSGNTIYF
cdr3_nt: TGCGCCAGCAGCTCCACAGGCTCCGGAAACACCATATATTTT

v_call: TRBV7-9
j_call: TRBJ1-2
d_call: NA
clone_size: NA
cdr3_aa: CASSLRENDYGYTF
cdr3_nt: TGTGCCAGCAGCTTACGCGAAAATGACTATGGCTACACCTTC

v_call: TRBV4-3
j_call: TRBJ1-1
d_call: NA
clone_size: NA
cdr3_aa: CASSPELTMNTEAFF
cdr3_nt: TGCGCCAGCAGCCCCGAACTAACAATGAACACTGAAGCTTTCTTT

v_call: TRBV11-2
j_call: TRBJ2-1
d_call: TRBD2
clone_size: NA
cdr3_aa: CASSLITGGPNEQFF
cdr3_nt: TGTGCCAGCAGCCTGATAACGGGAGGCCCCAATGAGCAGTTCTTC

v_call: TRBV7-9
j_call: TRBJ2-1
d_call: NA
clone_size: once
cdr3_aa: CASSLAIAAYNEQFF
cdr3_nt: TGTGCCAGCAGCCTCGCGATAGCGGCCTACAATGAGCAGTTCTTC

v_call: TRBV12-5
j_call: TRBJ2-5
d_call: TRBD1
clone_size: NA
cdr3_aa: CASGLDRQETQYF
cdr3_nt: TGTGCTAGTGGACTGGACAGGCAAGAGACCCAGTACTTC

v_call: TRBV6-5
j_call: TRBJ2-2
d_call: NA
clone_size: NA
cdr3_aa: CASSYWLASTGELFF
cdr3_nt: TGTGCCAGCAGTTACTGGCTAGCGAGCACCGGGGAGCTGTTTTTT

v_call: TRBV11-2
j_call: TRBJ2-3
d_call: NA
clone_size: NA
cdr3_aa: CASSSGLHTDTQYF
cdr3_nt: TGTGCCAGCAGCTCTGGACTGCATACAGATACGCAGTATTTT

v_call: TRBV3-1/TRBV3-2
j_call: TRBJ1-6
d_call: TRBD1
clone_size: NA
cdr3_aa: CASGDRGGSPLHF
cdr3_nt: TGTGCCAGCGGGGACAGGGGAGGCTCACCCCTCCACTTT

v_call: TRBV10-3
j_call: TRBJ2-5
d_call: TRBD1
clone_size: NA
cdr3_aa: CAIREPGQGKETQYF
cdr3_nt: TGTGCCATCAGGGAGCCGGGACAGGGAAAAGAGACCCAGTACTTC

v_call: TRBV15
j_call: TRBJ2-7
d_call: TRBD2
clone_size: once
cdr3_aa: CATSRAGGAYEQYF
cdr3_nt: TGTGCCACCAGCCGCGCGGGAGGGGCCTACGAGCAGTACTTC

v_call: TRBV6-2/TRBV6-3
j_call: TRBJ2-1
d_call: TRBD2
clone_size: NA
cdr3_aa: CASSYSAGTYNEQFF
cdr3_nt: TGTGCCAGCAGTTACTCAGCGGGAACCTACAATGAGCAGTTCTTC